These 21 T cell receptor beta chains share one sample of origin, sequenced in a study of blood T cell repertoires in COVID-19 (dated by TCRdb to 2020 to 2022). The library was built by means of the immunoSEQ multiplex PCR assay. TCRdb took this table from immuneACCESS and kept in-frame rearrangements with V and J called. Such tables lack part of the clones; where checked against another copy, unresolved V genes explain under half of the gap, and the rest is unexplained. For this sample there are 450,000 or so clones; roughly 87% appear just once. Together, the top ten hold 0.9% of the sample. The specimen sequenced was peripheral blood. Every receptor here comes from a man aged 18 to 29 with COVID-19, enrolled during active disease.

V and J are TRBV7-7 and TRBJ2-2, with D maybe TRBD1 (5 bases). Germline V gives CDR1 SSHAT, CDR2 FNYEAQ (reference sequence). This CDR3 spans 14 amino acids. V dropped 5 bases and J dropped 1 base, with 8 bases sitting between them. Here the CDR3 DNA reads TGTGCCAGCAGCCAAACAGGGAACACCGGGGAGCTGTTTTTT. This gives the protein CASSQTGNTGELFF.

Turning to this clone: Other DNA sequences within the sample encode an identical CDR3. The gene calls are TRBV9 and TRBJ2-6; D gene uncertain. V gave up 0 bases and J gave up 4 bases, with 5 bases separating them. CDR1 and CDR2 (germline): SGDLS, YYNGEE. This CDR3 region has 14 residues. The CDR3 reads CASSVGAGANVLTF. As DNA, the CDR3 is TGTGCCAGCAGCGTAGGCGCCGGGGCCAACGTCCTGACTTTC.

The chain combines TRBV10-2 with TRBJ1-6, with D possibly TRBD1 on 6 matching bases. This CDR3 is 14 amino acids long. The V gene's germline CDR1 is WSHSY and CDR2 SAAADI. Between the trimmed V and J ends, which lost 4 bases and 9 bases, there was a span of 13 bases. The CDR3 protein is CASSGAGDASPLHF. CDR3 nucleotides: TGCGCCAGCAGTGGCGCAGGGGACGCTTCACCCCTCCACTTT.

The CDR3 DNA sequence: TGTGCCAGCAGCTTGGGGGCGGGAGGCGGAAACACCATATATTTT. This codes for CASSLGAGGGNTIYF. The gene calls are TRBV5-4 and TRBJ1-3; D unclear. CDR1 is SGHNT, CDR2 YYREEE, per germline (reference sequence). The length of the CDR3 is 15 residues. The V gene lost 0 bases and the J gene lost 4 bases, with 11 bases spanning the gap.

V and J are TRBV3-1 (or the pseudogene TRBV3-2) and TRBJ2-3; no firm D call. The CDR3 is 13 amino acids. Germline-derived CDR1 and CDR2 are LGHDT and YNNKEL (reference sequence). V was pared by 1 base and J by 11 bases, with 13 bases between. CDR3 region: CASSQGGHLLQYF. DNA of the CDR3: TGTGCCAGCAGCCAAGGCGGTCACCTCTTGCAGTATTTT.

The gene calls are TRBV5-4 and TRBJ2-4, with 7 bases lining up with TRBD1. The germline gives CDR1 SGHNT, CDR2 YYREEE (reference sequence). After removal of 0 bases from V and 6 bases from J, the junction contained 3 bases not matched to a gene. The length of the CDR3 is 14 residues. The CDR3: CASSLEGARNIQYF. The CDR3, as DNA: TGTGCCAGCAGCTTGGAGGGGGCGAGAAACATTCAGTACTTC. The whole variable domain, filled in from reference TRBV5-4 and TRBJ2-4, reads ETGVTQSPTHLIKTRGQQVTLRCSSQSGHNTVSWYQQALGQGPQFIFQYYREEENGRGNFPPRFSGLQFPNYSSELNVNALELDDSALYLCASSLEGARNIQYFGAGTRLSVL.

This rearrangement joins TRBV7-3 to TRBJ2-1; D call uncertain. The CDR3 extends over 14 amino acids. Germline V gene sequence: CDR1 SGHTA, CDR2 FQGTGA. Trimming removed 6 bases at V and 4 bases at J, with 13 bases between. CDR3 protein: CASSSGGRYNEQFF. The CDR3 DNA reads as TGTGCCAGCAGTTCGGGTGGCAGATACAATGAGCAGTTCTTC.

Worth noting for this clone: An end of the junction does not agree with germline; a read error may underlie this. V usage is TRBV18 and J usage is TRBJ2-7, with TRBD1 matching 7 bases. Germline CDR1 reads KGHSH; CDR2 reads LQKENI. The CDR3 extends over 12 amino acids. The CDR3 DNA sequence: TGTGCCAGCTCCCCACAGGGGTTCGAGCAGTACTTC. This gives the protein CASSPQGFEQYF.

The rearrangement links TRBV7-9 to TRBJ2-2; 13 positions agree with TRBD2. From germline, CDR1 is SEHNR and CDR2 FQNEAQ (reference sequence). The CDR3 is made up of 16 amino acids. The J segment lost 7 bases and the V segment lost 6 bases, leaving 8 bases of the junction unmatched. CDR3 residues: CASSSTSGGAFGELFF. The DNA of the CDR3 is TGTGCCAGCAGTTCTACTAGCGGGGGGGCCTTCGGGGAGCTGTTTTTT.

This chain links TRBV24-1 with TRBJ2-1; 7 positions agree with TRBD2. V was pared by 3 bases and J by 3 bases, with 7 bases of the junction left unmatched. The CDR3 loop spans 16 amino acids. Germline values: CDR1 KGHDR, CDR2 SFDVKD. CDR3 amino acids: CATSDGERGGYNEQFF. The DNA of the CDR3 is TGTGCCACCAGTGATGGGGAGCGGGGAGGCTACAATGAGCAGTTCTTC.

This chain connects TRBV5-5 to TRBJ1-1; possibly TRBD1 for D (5 bases). V lost 3 bases, J lost 6 bases, and 15 bases lay in between. The V gene's germline CDR1 is SGHKS and CDR2 YYEKEE (reference sequence). CDR3 size: 14 residues. The CDR3 coding sequence is TGTGCCAGCAGCTCCGTCCAGGGACTTGCTGAAGCTTTCTTT. Amino acid sequence: CASSSVQGLAEAFF.

The V gene is TRBV18, the J gene TRBJ1-5; TRBD1 might be the D (5 bases). Germline lookup yields CDR1 KGHSH and CDR2 LQKENI. The CDR3 loop spans 15 amino acids. V was clipped by 2 bases and J by 2 bases, with 10 bases between them. The DNA for the CDR3 is TGTGCCAGCTCACCAGTCGCGGGGGGCAATCAGCCCCAGCATTTT. Protein product: CASSPVAGGNQPQHF.

The rearrangement joins TRBV2 to TRBJ1-3; no reliable D call. Trimming removed 4 bases at V and 0 bases at J, with 7 bases between. Germline-derived CDR1 and CDR2 are SNHLY and FYNNEI. The CDR3 runs 14 residues. The CDR3 is CASSGDSSGNTIYF. In nucleotides, the CDR3 is TGTGCCAGCAGTGGCGATTCCTCTGGAAACACCATATATTTT.

The chain uses TRBV24-1 and TRBJ2-7; tentatively, D is TRBD2 (6 bases). Trimming took 6 bases from V and 5 from J, leaving 13 bases between them. Germline CDR1 KGHDR, CDR2 SFDVKD. CDR3 size: 13 residues. The CDR3 loop is CATSTGGNHEQYF. The CDR3 nucleotides read TGTGCCACCAGTACGGGCGGGAATCACGAGCAGTACTTC.

This clone turned up a few times. The J gene is TRBJ2-1, the V gene TRBV24-1; 7 bases are shared with TRBD2. This CDR3 comprises 14 residues. CDR1 and CDR2 (germline): KGHDR, SFDVKD. V dropped 5 bases and J dropped 4; count of bases not matched to a gene: 4. The CDR3 bases are TGTGCCACCAGTGTGGGGGGAGGGTACAATGAGCAGTTCTTC. This sequence encodes CATSVGGGYNEQFF.

The chain recombines TRBV5-6 with TRBJ2-7; D is possibly TRBD2 (5 bases). V was clipped by 2 bases and J by 2 bases, with 11 bases between them. Germline V gene sequence: CDR1 SGHDT, CDR2 YYEEEE. CDR3 length equals 14 residues. The chain's CDR3 is CASSFRASTYEQYF. CDR3 DNA sequence: TGTGCCAGCAGCTTCCGTGCTAGCACCTACGAGCAGTACTTC.

The V call is TRBV9, the J call TRBJ2-1; TRBD2 agrees at 9 bases. In germline, CDR1 is SGDLS, CDR2 YYNGEE. The junction had 6 bases not matched to a gene; V was cut back by 5 bases and J by 6 bases. The CDR3 totals 14 residues. The CDR3 nucleotides read TGTGCCAGCAGAGCCGGGACTAGCCCCAATGAGCAGTTCTTC. Translation: CASRAGTSPNEQFF.

The chain couples TRBV25-1 to TRBJ1-4; D might be TRBD1 (5 bases). The germline gives CDR1 MGHDK, CDR2 SYGVNS. The CDR3 extends over 16 amino acids. The V end lost 0 bases, the J end lost 10 bases, and 18 bases lay between the germline ends. The CDR3 loop reads CASSEYDRRTLGKLFF. CDR3 DNA sequence: TGTGCCAGCAGTGAATACGATCGTAGGACACTTGGAAAACTGTTTTTT.

This clone was recorded only once. The chain is built from TRBV27 and TRBJ1-1; 7 nucleotides align to TRBD1. The J segment lost 1 base and the V segment lost 5 bases, leaving 7 bases of the junction unmatched. This CDR3 comprises 15 residues. Germline V gives CDR1 MNHEY, CDR2 SMNVEV (reference sequence). CDR3 residues: CASSRGQLSNTEAFF. The CDR3 nucleotides are TGTGCCAGCAGTAGGGGACAGCTCTCGAACACTGAAGCTTTCTTT.

The chain links TRBV30 to TRBJ2-3; 10 bases align to TRBD1. Germline V gene sequence: CDR1 GTSNPN, CDR2 SVGIG (reference sequence). V shed 0 bases, J shed 1 base, and the junction held 4 bases outside the gene matches. The CDR3 has 16 residues. The CDR3 sequence is CAWSVLGTGGTDTQYF. CDR3 DNA: TGTGCCTGGAGTGTGTTGGGGACAGGGGGCACAGATACGCAGTATTTT.

This chain uses TRBV7-6 with TRBJ2-7, with a tentative D call TRBD1 (5 bases). Germline CDR1 reads SGHVS; CDR2 reads FNYEAQ. CDR3 length: 16 residues. V was shortened by 1 base and J by 1 base, with 14 bases between the two germline ends. CDR3 region: CASSLEARGLSYEQYF. The CDR3 nucleotides are TGTGCCAGCAGCTTAGAGGCAAGGGGCCTATCCTACGAGCAGTACTTC.